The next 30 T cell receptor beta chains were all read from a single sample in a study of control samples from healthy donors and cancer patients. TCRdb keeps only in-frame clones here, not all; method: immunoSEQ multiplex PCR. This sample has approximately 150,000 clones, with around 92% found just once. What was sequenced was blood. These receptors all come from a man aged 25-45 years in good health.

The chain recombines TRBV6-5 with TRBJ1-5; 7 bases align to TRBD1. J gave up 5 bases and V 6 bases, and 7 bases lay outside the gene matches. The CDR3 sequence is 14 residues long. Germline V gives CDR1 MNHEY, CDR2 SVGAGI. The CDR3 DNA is TGTGCCAGCAGATCGGGACAGATGGATCAGCCCCAGCATTTT. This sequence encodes CASRSGQMDQPQHF.

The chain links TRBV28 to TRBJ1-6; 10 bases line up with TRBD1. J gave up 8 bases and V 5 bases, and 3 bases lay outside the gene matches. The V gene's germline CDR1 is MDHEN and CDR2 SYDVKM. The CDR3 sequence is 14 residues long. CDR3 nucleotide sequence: TGTGCCAGCAGTAGGACAGGGGGTGATTCACCCCTCCACTTT. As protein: CASSRTGGDSPLHF.

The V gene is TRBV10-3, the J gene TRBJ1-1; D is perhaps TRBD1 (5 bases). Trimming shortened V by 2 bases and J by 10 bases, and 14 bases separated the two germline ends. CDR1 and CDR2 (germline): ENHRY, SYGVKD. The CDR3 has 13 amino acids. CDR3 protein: CAISERTPEGAFF. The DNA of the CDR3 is TGTGCCATCAGTGAGCGGACACCTGAGGGAGCTTTCTTT.

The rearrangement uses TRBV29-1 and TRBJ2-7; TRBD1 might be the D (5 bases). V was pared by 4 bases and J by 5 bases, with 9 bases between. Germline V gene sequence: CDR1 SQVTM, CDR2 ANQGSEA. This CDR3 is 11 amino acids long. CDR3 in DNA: TGCAGCGTTGTAGCCAGGGACGAGCAGTACTTC. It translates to CSVVARDEQYF.

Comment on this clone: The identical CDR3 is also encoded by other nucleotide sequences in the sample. CDR3 nucleotides: TGTGCCATCAGTGAACCCCCGGGGACTGAAGCTTTCTTT. Translation: CAISEPPGTEAFF. V usage is TRBV10-3 and J usage is TRBJ1-1; D is uncertain. CDR1 and CDR2 (germline): ENHRY, SYGVKD. This CDR3 has 13 amino acids. Trimming removed 3 bases from V and 5 bases from J, with 10 bases in between.

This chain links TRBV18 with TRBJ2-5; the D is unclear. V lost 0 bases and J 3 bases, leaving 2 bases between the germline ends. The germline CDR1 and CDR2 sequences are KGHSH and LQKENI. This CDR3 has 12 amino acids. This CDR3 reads CASSPPKETQYF. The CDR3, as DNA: TGTGCCAGCTCACCACCAAAAGAGACCCAGTACTTC.

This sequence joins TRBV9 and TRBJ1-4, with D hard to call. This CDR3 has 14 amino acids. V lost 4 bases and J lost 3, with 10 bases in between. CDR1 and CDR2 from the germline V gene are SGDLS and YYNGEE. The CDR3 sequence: CASSQGYANEKLFF. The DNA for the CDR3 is TGTGCCAGCAGCCAAGGGTATGCTAATGAAAAACTGTTTTTT.

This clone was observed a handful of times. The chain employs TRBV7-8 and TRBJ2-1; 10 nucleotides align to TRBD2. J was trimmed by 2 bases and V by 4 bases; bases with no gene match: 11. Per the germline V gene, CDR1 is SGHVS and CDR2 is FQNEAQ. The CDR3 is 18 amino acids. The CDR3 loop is CASSSTSVLAGPYNEQFF. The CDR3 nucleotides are TGTGCCAGCAGCTCTACTAGCGTACTAGCGGGGCCCTACAATGAGCAGTTCTTC.

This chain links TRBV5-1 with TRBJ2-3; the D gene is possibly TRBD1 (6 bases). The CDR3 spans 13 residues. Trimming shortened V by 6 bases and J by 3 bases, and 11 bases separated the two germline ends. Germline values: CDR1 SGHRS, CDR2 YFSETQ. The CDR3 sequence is CASTIQGTDTQYF. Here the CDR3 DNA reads TGCGCCAGCACGATACAGGGAACAGATACGCAGTATTTT.

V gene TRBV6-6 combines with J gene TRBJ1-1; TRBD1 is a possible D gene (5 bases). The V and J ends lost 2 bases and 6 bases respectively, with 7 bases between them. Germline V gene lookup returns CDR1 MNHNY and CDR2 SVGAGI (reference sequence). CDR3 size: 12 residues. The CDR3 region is CASSYAGSEAFF. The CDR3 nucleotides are TGTGCCAGCAGTTACGCAGGGTCTGAAGCTTTCTTT.

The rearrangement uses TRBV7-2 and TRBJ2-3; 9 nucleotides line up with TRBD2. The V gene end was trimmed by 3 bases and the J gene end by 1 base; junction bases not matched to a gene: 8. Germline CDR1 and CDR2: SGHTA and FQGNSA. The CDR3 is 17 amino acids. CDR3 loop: CASSFIAGAKGTDTQYF. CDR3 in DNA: TGTGCCAGCAGCTTTATAGCGGGGGCGAAGGGCACAGATACGCAGTATTTT.

In DNA, the CDR3 is TGTGCCAGCAGTTCAGGATCCTACGAGCAGTACTTC. It encodes CASSSGSYEQYF. The J gene is TRBJ2-7, the V gene TRBV6-5; D is uncertain. V gave up 4 bases and J gave up 1 base, with 5 bases separating them. Germline V gene data show CDR1 as MNHEY and CDR2 as SVGAGI. This CDR3 contains 12 residues.

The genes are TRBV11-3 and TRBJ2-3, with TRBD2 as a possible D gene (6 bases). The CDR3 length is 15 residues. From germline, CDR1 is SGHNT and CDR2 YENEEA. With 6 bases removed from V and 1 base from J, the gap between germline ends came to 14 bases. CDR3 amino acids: CASSLRGLRTDTQYF. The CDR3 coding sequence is TGTGCCAGCAGTCTTAGGGGACTTCGCACAGATACGCAGTATTTT. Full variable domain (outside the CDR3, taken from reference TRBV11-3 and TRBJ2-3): EAGVVQSPRYKIIEKKQPVAFWCNPISGHNTLYWYLQNLGQGPELLIRYENEEAVDDSQLPKDRFSAERLKGVDSTLKIQPAELGDSAVYLCASSLRGLRTDTQYFGPGTRLTVL.

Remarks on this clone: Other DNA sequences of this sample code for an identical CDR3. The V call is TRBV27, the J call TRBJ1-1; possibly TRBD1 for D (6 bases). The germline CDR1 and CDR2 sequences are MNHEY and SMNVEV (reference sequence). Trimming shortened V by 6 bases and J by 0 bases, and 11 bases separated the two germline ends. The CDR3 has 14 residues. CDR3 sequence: CASSLQGVNTEAFF. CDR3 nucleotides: TGTGCCAGCAGCCTACAGGGTGTGAACACTGAAGCTTTCTTT.

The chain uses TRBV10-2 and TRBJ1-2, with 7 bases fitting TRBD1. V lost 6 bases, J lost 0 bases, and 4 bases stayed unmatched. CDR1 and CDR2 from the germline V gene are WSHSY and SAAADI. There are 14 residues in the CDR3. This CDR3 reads CASRRQGANYGYTF. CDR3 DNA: TGCGCCAGCAGAAGACAGGGAGCTAACTATGGCTACACCTTC.

DNA for the CDR3: TGTGCCAGCAGCCAAGGAGGGGGCCCCTCCGAGCAGTACTTC. Amino acid sequence: CASSQGGGPSEQYF. The chain is built from TRBV3-1 (or the pseudogene TRBV3-2) and TRBJ2-7; 7 bases align to TRBD1. V trimming: 1 base; J trimming: 6 bases; junction bases outside the gene matches: 6. This CDR3 has 14 amino acids. Germline V gene lookup returns CDR1 LGHDT and CDR2 YNNKEL (reference sequence).

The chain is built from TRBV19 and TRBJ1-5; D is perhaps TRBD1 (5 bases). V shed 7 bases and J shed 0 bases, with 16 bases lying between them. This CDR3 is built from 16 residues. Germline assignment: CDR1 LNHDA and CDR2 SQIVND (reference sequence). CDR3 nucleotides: TGTGCCAGTATAGGATTGGGGCTAAGTAGCAATCAGCCCCAGCATTTT. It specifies CASIGLGLSSNQPQHF.

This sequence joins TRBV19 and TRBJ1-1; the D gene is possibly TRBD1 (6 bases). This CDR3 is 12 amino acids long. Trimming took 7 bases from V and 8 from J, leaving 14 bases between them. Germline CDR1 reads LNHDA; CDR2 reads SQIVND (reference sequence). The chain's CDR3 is CASTLGAREAFF. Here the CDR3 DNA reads TGTGCCAGTACCCTGGGGGCCAGGGAAGCTTTCTTT.

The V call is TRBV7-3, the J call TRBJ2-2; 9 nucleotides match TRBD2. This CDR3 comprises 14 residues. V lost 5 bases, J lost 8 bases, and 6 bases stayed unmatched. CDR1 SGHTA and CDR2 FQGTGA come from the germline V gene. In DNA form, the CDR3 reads TGTGCCAGCAGCCCAGCGGGGGGATCGGGGGAGCTGTTTTTT. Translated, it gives CASSPAGGSGELFF.

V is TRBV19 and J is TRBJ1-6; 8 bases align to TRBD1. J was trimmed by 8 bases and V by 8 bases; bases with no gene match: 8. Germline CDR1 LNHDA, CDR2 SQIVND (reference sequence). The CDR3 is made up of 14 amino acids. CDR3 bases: TGTGCCAGTGGGGGACAGGCCCTGCATTCACCCCTCCACTTT. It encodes CASGGQALHSPLHF.

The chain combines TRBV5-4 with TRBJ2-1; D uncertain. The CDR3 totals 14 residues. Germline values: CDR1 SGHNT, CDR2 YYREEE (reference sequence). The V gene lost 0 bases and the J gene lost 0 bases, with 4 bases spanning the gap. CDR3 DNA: TGTGCCAGCAGCTTGGATAGCTCCTACAATGAGCAGTTCTTC. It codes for CASSLDSSYNEQFF.

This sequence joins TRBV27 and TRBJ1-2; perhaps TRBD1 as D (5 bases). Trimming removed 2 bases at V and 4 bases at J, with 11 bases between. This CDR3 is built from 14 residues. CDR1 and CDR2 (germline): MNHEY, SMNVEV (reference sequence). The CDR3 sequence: CASSLVGTSYGYTF. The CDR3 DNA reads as TGTGCCAGCAGTTTAGTAGGGACGTCCTATGGCTACACCTTC.

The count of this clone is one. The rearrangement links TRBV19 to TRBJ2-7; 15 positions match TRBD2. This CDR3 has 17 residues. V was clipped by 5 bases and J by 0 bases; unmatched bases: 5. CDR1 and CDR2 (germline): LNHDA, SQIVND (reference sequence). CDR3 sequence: CASSSGTSGGTSYEQYF. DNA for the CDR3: TGTGCCAGTAGTTCCGGGACTAGCGGGGGGACCTCCTACGAGCAGTACTTC.

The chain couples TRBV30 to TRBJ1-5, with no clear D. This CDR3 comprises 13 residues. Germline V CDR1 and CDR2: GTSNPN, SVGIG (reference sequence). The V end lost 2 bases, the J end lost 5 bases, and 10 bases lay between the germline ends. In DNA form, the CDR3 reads TGTGCCTGGAGTCGTGGAAACGATCAGCCCCAGCATTTT. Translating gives CAWSRGNDQPQHF.

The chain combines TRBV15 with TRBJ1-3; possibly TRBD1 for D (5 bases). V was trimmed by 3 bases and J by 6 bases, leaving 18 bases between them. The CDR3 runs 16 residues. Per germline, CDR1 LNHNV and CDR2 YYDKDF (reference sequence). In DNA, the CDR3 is TGTGCCACCAGCAGCCAAGGGGCGGGAAGTACAAACACCATATATTTT. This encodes CATSSQGAGSTNTIYF.

This CDR3 reads CASSVNRGSFPNTEAFF. CDR3 nucleotides: TGTGCCAGCAGCGTTAACAGGGGGAGTTTTCCTAACACTGAAGCTTTCTTT. The chain recombines TRBV11-2 with TRBJ1-1, with 8 bases lining up with TRBD1. Germline trimming cut 5 bases from V and 2 bases from J; bases unmatched to any gene: 13. This CDR3 spans 17 amino acids. CDR1 is SGHAT, CDR2 FQNNGV, per germline.

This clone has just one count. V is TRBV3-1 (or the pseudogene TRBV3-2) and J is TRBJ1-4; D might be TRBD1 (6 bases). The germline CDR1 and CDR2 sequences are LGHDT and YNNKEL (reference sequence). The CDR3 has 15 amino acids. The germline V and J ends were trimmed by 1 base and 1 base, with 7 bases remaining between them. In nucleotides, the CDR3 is TGTGCCAGCAGCCAAGTAGGGGGAACTAATGAAAAACTGTTTTTT. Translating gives CASSQVGGTNEKLFF.

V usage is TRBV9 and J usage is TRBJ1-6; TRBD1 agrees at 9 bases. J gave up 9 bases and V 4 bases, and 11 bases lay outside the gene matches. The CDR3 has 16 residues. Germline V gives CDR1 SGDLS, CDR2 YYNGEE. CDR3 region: CASSSQADRGGSPLHF. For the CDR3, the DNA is TGTGCCAGCAGCTCCCAAGCGGACAGGGGAGGTTCACCCCTCCACTTT.

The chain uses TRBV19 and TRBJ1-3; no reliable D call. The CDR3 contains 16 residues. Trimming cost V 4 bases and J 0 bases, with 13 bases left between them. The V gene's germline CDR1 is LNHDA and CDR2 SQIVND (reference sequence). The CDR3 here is CASSTRGGASGNTIYF. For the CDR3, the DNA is TGTGCCAGTAGTACTCGTGGAGGAGCCTCTGGAAACACCATATATTTT.

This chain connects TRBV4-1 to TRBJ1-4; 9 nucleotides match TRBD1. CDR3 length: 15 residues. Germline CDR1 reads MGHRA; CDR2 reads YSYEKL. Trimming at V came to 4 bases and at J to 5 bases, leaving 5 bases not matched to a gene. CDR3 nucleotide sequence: TGCGCCAGCAGCCGTACCGGGACAGGGAATGAAAAACTGTTTTTT. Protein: CASSRTGTGNEKLFF.